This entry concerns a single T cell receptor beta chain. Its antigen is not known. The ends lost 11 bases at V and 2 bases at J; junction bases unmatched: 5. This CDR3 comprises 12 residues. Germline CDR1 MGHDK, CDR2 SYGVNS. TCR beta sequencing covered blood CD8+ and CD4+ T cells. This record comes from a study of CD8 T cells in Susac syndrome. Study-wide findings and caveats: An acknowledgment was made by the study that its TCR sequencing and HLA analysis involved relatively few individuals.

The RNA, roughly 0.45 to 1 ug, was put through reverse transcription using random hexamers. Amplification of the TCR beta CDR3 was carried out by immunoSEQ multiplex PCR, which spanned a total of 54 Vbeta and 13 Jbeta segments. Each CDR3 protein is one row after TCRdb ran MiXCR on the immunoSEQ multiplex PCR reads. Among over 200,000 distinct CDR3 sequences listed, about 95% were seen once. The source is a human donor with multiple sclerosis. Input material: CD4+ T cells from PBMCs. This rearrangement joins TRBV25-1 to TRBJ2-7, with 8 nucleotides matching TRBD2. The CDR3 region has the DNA TGTGCCGCCCGGGGGGGGACCTACGAGCAGTACTTC. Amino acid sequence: CAARGGTYEQYF.